A selection of T cell receptor beta chains follows, all from one sample in a study of control samples from healthy donors and cancer patients. TCRdb keeps only in-frame clones here, not all; method: immunoSEQ multiplex PCR. The data contain 210,000 or so clones, 91% of them singletons. The specimen was blood. These receptors all stem from a man under 40 in good health. Each CDR3 is given with its conserved first and last residue. The D gene is left open where the match is weak. Size tells how often a clone was seen (once, few, many) or the class of an expanded clone, and some rows leave it out.

j_call | d_call | v_call | clone_size | cdr3_aa | cdr3_nt
TRBJ1-1 | . | TRBV7-9 | . | CASSLVENTEAFF | TGTGCCAGCAGCTTGGTTGAGAACACTGAAGCTTTCTTT
TRBJ1-2 | . | TRBV23-1 | . | CASSQSDGEEANYGYTF | TGCGCCAGCAGTCAATCTGACGGGGAAGAAGCTAACTATGGCTACACCTTC
TRBJ2-7 | . | TRBV3-1/TRBV3-2 | . | CASSQDWPDYLSYEQYF | TGTGCCAGCAGCCAAGATTGGCCAGACTATCTCTCCTACGAGCAGTACTTC
TRBJ2-2 | . | TRBV7-9 | . | CASSPSGGTGELFF | TGTGCCAGCAGCCCATCCGGGGGCACCGGGGAGCTGTTTTTT
TRBJ1-2 | . | TRBV5-6 | . | CASSFGDRPNYGYTF | TGTGCCAGCAGCTTTGGTGACAGACCTAACTATGGCTACACCTTC
TRBJ1-1 | . | TRBV18 | once | CASSPLVGGTEAFF | TGTGCCAGCTCACCACTTGTTGGGGGGACTGAAGCTTTCTTT
TRBJ1-6 | TRBD1 | TRBV9 | . | CASSTRDRVYNSPLHF | TGTGCCAGCAGCACGAGGGACAGGGTCTATAATTCACCCCTCCACTTT
TRBJ2-7 | . | TRBV3-1/TRBV3-2 | . | CASSQDHSNGEQYF | TGTGCCAGCAGCCAAGATCACAGTAATGGCGAGCAGTACTTC
TRBJ1-5 | . | TRBV7-2 | once | CASSLSGGNQPQHF | TGTGCCAGCAGCTTATCAGGGGGCAATCAGCCCCAGCATTTT
TRBJ2-2 | TRBD2 | TRBV7-8 | . | CASSHRGGQTGELFF | TGTGCCAGCAGCCACCGGGGGGGGCAAACCGGGGAGCTGTTTTTT
TRBJ1-1 | . | TRBV18 | . | CASSPTENTEAFF | TGTGCCAGCTCACCAACAGAGAACACTGAAGCTTTCTTT
TRBJ2-2 | . | TRBV19 | . | CASSIVSSGELFF | TGTGCCAGTAGTATAGTATCTTCCGGGGAGCTGTTTTTT
TRBJ1-1 | . | TRBV12-3/TRBV12-4 | . | CASSLGLGEAFF | TGTGCCAGCAGTTTAGGTCTAGGTGAAGCTTTCTTT
TRBJ2-7 | . | TRBV4-1 | . | CASSQGGFTSPTYEQYF | TGCGCCAGCAGCCAAGGGGGGTTTACTAGCCCAACCTACGAGCAGTACTTC
TRBJ2-1 | . | TRBV9 | once | CASSVFGQRSYNEQFF | TGTGCCAGCAGCGTATTCGGTCAGCGGTCCTACAATGAGCAGTTCTTC
TRBJ1-2 | TRBD1 | TRBV9 | . | CASSVEPGGGYGYTF | TGTGCCAGCAGCGTAGAACCAGGGGGCGGCTATGGCTACACCTTC
TRBJ2-1 | TRBD2 | TRBV4-2 | once | CASSQAASGGYNEQFF | TGTGCCAGCAGCCAAGCAGCTAGCGGGGGTTACAATGAGCAGTTCTTC
TRBJ1-1 | . | TRBV19 | once | CASSIPDVYTEAFF | TGTGCCAGTAGTATCCCGGATGTTTACACTGAAGCTTTCTTT
TRBJ2-7 | . | TRBV18 | . | CASSETQVSEQYF | TGTGCCAGCTCCGAAACACAGGTCTCCGAGCAGTACTTC
TRBJ2-1 | TRBD2 | TRBV7-8 | . | CASSRRGSGGYNEQFF | TGTGCCAGCAGCAGACGTGGTAGCGGGGGATACAATGAGCAGTTCTTC
TRBJ2-7 | TRBD1 | TRBV7-2 | . | CASSLRDRGFDEQYF | TGTGCCAGCAGCTTACGGGACAGGGGGTTCGACGAGCAGTACTTC
TRBJ1-1 | TRBD1 | TRBV5-1 | once | CASSPGGQGEAFF | TGCGCCAGCAGCCCGGGGGGACAGGGTGAAGCTTTCTTT
TRBJ2-2 | . | TRBV3-1/TRBV3-2 | . | CASSRTVSNTGELFF | TGTGCCAGCAGCCGGACAGTCTCGAACACCGGGGAGCTGTTTTTT
TRBJ2-7 | TRBD2 | TRBV29-1 | . | CSVLYWEGGEQYF | TGCAGCGTTCTCTATTGGGAGGGTGGCGAGCAGTACTTC
TRBJ1-2 | . | TRBV6-6 | . | CASRQDASNYGYTF | TGTGCCAGCAGACAGGACGCCTCTAACTATGGCTACACCTTC
TRBJ2-1 | TRBD2 | TRBV29-1 | . | CSVAGTRGYNEQFF | TGCAGCGTGGCCGGGACTAGGGGCTACAATGAGCAGTTCTTC
TRBJ1-2 | . | TRBV2 | . | CASSGPNVALNYGYTF | TGTGCCAGCAGTGGCCCCAACGTGGCCCTTAACTATGGCTACACCTTC
TRBJ1-4 | . | TRBV6-5 | . | CASSYEAGAGEKLFF | TGTGCCAGCAGTTACGAAGCGGGGGCGGGGGAAAAACTGTTTTTT
TRBJ1-6 | . | TRBV7-9 | once | CASSLRGGTDSPLHF | TGTGCCAGCAGCTTACGGGGCGGTACGGATTCACCCCTCCACTTT
TRBJ1-2 | . | TRBV30 | once | CAWSPGSYGYTF | TGTGCCTGGAGTCCCGGGAGCTATGGCTACACCTTC
TRBJ2-3 | . | TRBV6-1 | . | CASSELGRGAVTQYF | TGTGCCAGCAGTGAATTGGGGCGGGGAGCGGTTACGCAGTATTTT
TRBJ1-1 | . | TRBV5-6 | . | CASSWGLTEAFF | TGTGCCAGCAGCTGGGGACTGACTGAAGCTTTCTTT
TRBJ2-7 | . | TRBV29-1 | . | CSVGKLAGQYEQYF | TGCAGCGTTGGGAAGTTGGCAGGGCAGTACGAGCAGTACTTC
TRBJ2-5 | TRBD1 | TRBV6-5 | . | CASSPAGTGLETQYF | TGTGCCAGCAGTCCCGCCGGGACAGGGTTAGAGACCCAGTACTTC
TRBJ1-6 | TRBD1 | TRBV5-1 | . | CASSSPGDSSVGLNSPLHF | TGCGCCAGCAGCTCACCGGGGGACAGCTCAGTTGGGCTCAATTCACCCCTCCACTTT
TRBJ2-4 | TRBD1 | TRBV18 | . | CASSPGQGVAAKNIQYF | TGTGCCAGCTCACCCGGACAGGGAGTAGCGGCCAAAAACATTCAGTACTTC
TRBJ1-2 | . | TRBV12-3/TRBV12-4 | few | CASSVTGYYGYTF | TGTGCCAGCAGTGTCACAGGATACTATGGCTACACCTTC
TRBJ2-7 | TRBD1 | TRBV18 | . | CASSPTGGAREQYF | TGTGCCAGCTCACCAACAGGGGGCGCGAGGGAGCAGTACTTC
TRBJ2-1 | . | TRBV27 | . | CASASGRPYNEQFF | TGTGCCAGCGCATCGGGACGGCCCTACAATGAGCAGTTCTTC
TRBJ2-5 | . | TRBV27 | . | CASSPRRRETQYF | TGTGCCAGCAGTCCTCGACGGCGGGAGACCCAGTACTTC
TRBJ1-3 | . | TRBV30 | . | CAWSGRGNPGNTIYF | TGTGCCTGGAGCGGACGGGGAAACCCAGGAAACACCATATATTTT
TRBJ1-1 | TRBD1 | TRBV19 | . | CASSMYSGGPEAFF | TGTGCCAGTAGTATGTACTCAGGGGGCCCTGAAGCTTTCTTT
TRBJ2-7 | TRBD1 | TRBV13 | . | CASSSIRTGRSYEQYF | TGTGCCAGCAGCTCCATACGGACAGGAAGGTCCTACGAGCAGTACTTC
TRBJ2-7 | . | TRBV11-2 | . | CASSPLWKNSYEQYF | TGTGCCAGCAGTCCCCTGTGGAAGAATTCCTACGAGCAGTACTTC
TRBJ1-2 | . | TRBV27 | . | CASSLRGGVGYTF | TGTGCCAGCAGTTTACGGGGGGGGGTTGGCTACACCTTC
TRBJ1-5 | TRBD1 | TRBV6-5 | . | CASSTTGIHQPQHF | TGTGCCAGCAGTACGACAGGGATTCATCAGCCCCAGCATTTT
TRBJ2-1 | . | TRBV3-1/TRBV3-2 | . | CASSQGTIYEQFF | TGTGCCAGCAGCCAAGGAACCATCTATGAGCAGTTCTTC
TRBJ2-1 | . | TRBV11-2 | once | CASSLGGSHSYNEQFF | TGTGCCAGCAGCTTAGGGGGGAGTCACTCCTACAATGAGCAGTTCTTC
TRBJ1-1 | . | TRBV6-6 | . | CASSPYAGELLWVAEAFF | TGTGCCAGCAGTCCCTACGCAGGGGAGCTGCTCTGGGTCGCTGAAGCTTTCTTT
TRBJ1-2 | . | TRBV19 | once | CASSIVGRNYGYTF | TGTGCCAGTAGTATAGTAGGCCGGAACTATGGCTACACCTTC
TRBJ2-7 | TRBD2 | TRBV5-4 | . | CASSLGLAGGPVF | TGTGCCAGCAGCTTGGGACTAGCGGGGGGGCCCGTTTTC
TRBJ1-3 | . | TRBV21-1 | . | CASSKATGGFGNTIYF | TGTGCCAGCAGCAAAGCCACAGGGGGTTTTGGAAACACCATATATTTT
TRBJ2-3 | TRBD2 | TRBV9 | once | CASSEPLAADGDTQYF | TGTGCCAGCAGCGAGCCCCTAGCGGCAGATGGAGATACGCAGTATTTT